Each of the 23 T cell receptor beta chains below was sequenced from the same sample in a study of shared clonotypes between healthy human individuals. Naivety among CD8 cells was defined by CD45RO negativity and positive CCR7 selection, thereby excluding terminally differentiated effector memory CD45RA+ cells. Repertoires were generated with immunoSEQ multiplex PCR, while TCRdb's copy carries only in-frame clones and drops some. The sample holds about 2.1 million clones, 90% to 95% seen once. Sequenced material: naive CD8+ T cells from PBMCs. These TCRs come from a man aged 18 to 29 in good health. Some clones in this sample may be carry-over from other donors' samples.

The rearrangement joins TRBV4-3 to TRBJ1-1, with unresolved D. The V gene lost 0 bases and the J gene lost 4 bases, with 9 bases spanning the gap. Germline CDR1 LGHNA, CDR2 YSLEER. CDR3 length equals 14 residues. Here the CDR3 reads CASSQDEMGTEAFF. The DNA for the CDR3 is TGCGCCAGCAGCCAAGATGAGATGGGCACTGAAGCTTTCTTT.

The rearrangement links TRBV7-9 to TRBJ1-2; 8 bases match TRBD1. Trimming cost V 4 bases and J 8 bases; bases outside gene matches: 12. The CDR3 length is 15 residues. Germline-derived CDR1 and CDR2 are SEHNR and FQNEAQ (reference sequence). The CDR3: CASSSETGVTGGYTF. The CDR3 DNA is TGTGCCAGCAGCTCGGAGACAGGGGTGACGGGAGGCTACACCTTC.

The gene calls are TRBV28 and TRBJ2-7, with D perhaps matching TRBD1 (5 bases). CDR1 MDHEN and CDR2 SYDVKM come from the germline V gene. The V and J ends lost 2 bases and 6 bases respectively, with 11 bases between them. The CDR3 totals 13 residues. The CDR3 nucleotides are TGTGCCAGCAGTTTAAACAGGAAAGTCGAGCAGTACTTC. It codes for CASSLNRKVEQYF.

J is TRBJ2-7 and V is TRBV9; tentatively, D is TRBD2 (6 bases). Germline V lookup: CDR1 SGDLS, CDR2 YYNGEE. This CDR3 comprises 15 residues. The V end lost 3 bases, the J end lost 5 bases, and 18 bases lay between the germline ends. CDR3 amino acids: CASSGGDSTVDEQYF. CDR3 bases: TGTGCCAGCAGCGGTGGGGACTCAACTGTCGACGAGCAGTACTTC.

This chain links TRBV9 with TRBJ1-2, with no clear D. This CDR3 spans 12 amino acids. CDR1 is SGDLS and CDR2 is YYNGEE in the germline V gene. V lost 5 bases, J lost 3 bases, and 8 bases lay in between. The chain's CDR3 is CASRGYDYGYTF. CDR3 DNA: TGTGCCAGCAGGGGGTATGACTATGGCTACACCTTC.

This chain uses TRBV6-6 with TRBJ2-7, with a possible D match to TRBD1 (6 bases). Germline lookup yields CDR1 MNHNY and CDR2 SVGAGI (reference sequence). The V end lost 6 bases, the J end lost 3 bases, and 18 bases lay between the germline ends. This CDR3 spans 15 amino acids. The CDR3 region has the DNA TGTGCCAGCAGCTCAGAGCCTGAGGGGGTCTACGAGCAGTACTTC. Translated: CASSSEPEGVYEQYF.

Comments on this clone: Other DNA sequences within the sample encode an identical CDR3. The rearrangement uses TRBV5-1 and TRBJ2-7; the match to TRBD1 covers 10 bases. The V gene's germline CDR1 is SGHRS and CDR2 YFSETQ. The CDR3 has 14 residues. Trimming at V came to 0 bases and at J to 4 bases, leaving 1 base not matched to a gene. CDR3 sequence: CASSLGQGAYEQYF. Written as DNA, the CDR3 is TGCGCCAGCAGCTTGGGACAGGGGGCTTACGAGCAGTACTTC.

The J gene is TRBJ1-2, the V gene TRBV30, with D hard to call. The length of the CDR3 is 15 residues. Germline-derived CDR1 and CDR2 are GTSNPN and SVGIG (reference sequence). Trimming stripped 0 bases from V and 2 bases from J, with 13 bases between. CDR3 protein: CAWSVNRILNYGYTF. CDR3 coding DNA: TGTGCCTGGAGTGTAAACAGAATCCTGAACTATGGCTACACCTTC.

CDR3 in amino acids: CASSQGTGRHNEQFF. In DNA form, the CDR3 reads TGCGCCAGCAGCCAAGGGACAGGGAGGCACAATGAGCAGTTCTTC. The chain carries TRBV4-3 and TRBJ2-1, with 8 nucleotides matching TRBD1. CDR3 length: 15 residues. The J segment lost 5 bases and the V segment lost 1 base, leaving 4 bases of the junction unmatched. Germline values: CDR1 LGHNA, CDR2 YSLEER.

This chain uses TRBV18 with TRBJ2-3, with unresolved D. V was cut by 2 bases and J by 2 bases, with 8 bases left in between. CDR1 KGHSH and CDR2 LQKENI come from the germline V gene. There are 14 residues in the CDR3. The CDR3 DNA reads TGTGCCAGCTCACCAGTGGGTACCACAGATACGCAGTATTTT. It translates to CASSPVGTTDTQYF.

This clone was detected only once. The J gene is TRBJ1-1, the V gene TRBV5-1; 7 nucleotides agree with TRBD1. V gave up 3 bases and J gave up 0 bases; unmatched junction bases: 8. The CDR3 covers 16 residues. Germline loops: CDR1 SGHRS, CDR2 YFSETQ. CDR3 in DNA: TGCGCCAGCAGCTGGCGGGGACAGATACTGAACACTGAAGCTTTCTTT. Amino acid sequence: CASSWRGQILNTEAFF. Full variable domain (missing parts from reference TRBV5-1 and TRBJ1-1): KAGVTQTPRYLIKTRGQQVTLSCSPISGHRSVSWYQQTPGQGLQFLFEYFSETQRNKGNFPGRFSGRQFSNSRSEMNVSTLELGDSALYLCASSWRGQILNTEAFFGQGTRLTVV.

The rearrangement uses TRBV29-1 and TRBJ2-2; 8 bases line up with TRBD1. Germline values: CDR1 SQVTM, CDR2 ANQGSEA. V was clipped by 7 bases and J by 7 bases; unmatched bases: 17. This CDR3 has 16 amino acids. The CDR3 here is CSGLTGETGVGGELFF. CDR3 nucleotide sequence: TGCAGCGGCCTCACTGGTGAGACAGGGGTCGGCGGGGAGCTGTTTTTT.

The rearrangement joins TRBV19 to TRBJ1-5, with D possibly TRBD1 on 5 matching bases. This CDR3 has 13 residues. From germline, CDR1 is LNHDA and CDR2 SQIVND (reference sequence). Trimming shortened V by 11 bases and J by 7 bases, and 18 bases separated the two germline ends. CDR3 sequence: CAPTVGGRQPQHF. The CDR3 nucleotides read TGTGCCCCAACGGTCGGGGGTAGGCAGCCCCAGCATTTT.

The chain couples TRBV27 to TRBJ2-7; D is possibly TRBD2 (6 bases). Germline V CDR1 and CDR2: MNHEY, SMNVEV (reference sequence). V was clipped by 4 bases and J by 4 bases, with 14 bases between them. The CDR3 totals 14 residues. CDR3 sequence reads: CASSYDGSAYEQYF. CDR3 coding DNA: TGTGCCAGCAGTTATGACGGGAGTGCGTACGAGCAGTACTTC.

V and J are TRBV27 and TRBJ2-5; a possible D gene is TRBD1 (5 bases). The CDR3 loop spans 16 amino acids. In germline, CDR1 is MNHEY, CDR2 SMNVEV (reference sequence). V lost 2 bases and J 2 bases, leaving 15 bases between the germline ends. Written as DNA, the CDR3 is TGTGCCAGCAGTTTAAGTGGGGCAAGAACACAAGAGACCCAGTACTTC. Translating gives CASSLSGARTQETQYF.

V gene TRBV13 combines with J gene TRBJ2-3; D call uncertain. Germline CDR1 and CDR2: PRHDT and FYEKMQ (reference sequence). The CDR3 spans 14 residues. The V end lost 6 bases, the J end lost 1 base, and 11 bases lay between the germline ends. CDR3 DNA: TGTGCCAGCAGACTCGGACCGGGCACAGATACGCAGTATTTT. Its translation: CASRLGPGTDTQYF. The entire variable domain, with the rest obtained from reference TRBV13 and TRBJ2-3, is as follows: AAGVIQSPRHLIKEKRETATLKCYPIPRHDTVYWYQQGPGQDPQFLISFYEKMQSDKGSIPDRFSAQQFSDYHSELNMSSLELGDSALYFCASRLGPGTDTQYFGPGTRLTVL.

The table lists this clone with a count of one. The J gene is TRBJ2-7, the V gene TRBV28; D is perhaps TRBD1 or TRBD2 (5 bases each). Trimming took 2 bases from V and 5 from J, leaving 13 bases between them. Germline CDR1 MDHEN, CDR2 SYDVKM. This CDR3 spans 14 amino acids. The CDR3 DNA sequence: TGTGCCAGCAGTTTAAGGGGTGGAGGCGACGAGCAGTACTTC. Protein sequence: CASSLRGGGDEQYF.

The chain uses TRBV18 and TRBJ1-5, with 7 bases fitting TRBD1. The CDR3 totals 16 residues. J was trimmed by 6 bases and V by 2 bases; bases with no gene match: 10. In germline, CDR1 is KGHSH, CDR2 LQKENI. This CDR3 is CASSPEGQGVFQPQHF. The CDR3 DNA reads as TGTGCCAGCTCACCAGAGGGGCAGGGGGTGTTTCAGCCCCAGCATTTT.

This sequence joins TRBV20-1 and TRBJ2-1; D not resolved. The CDR3 length is 11 residues. Trimming cost V 6 bases and J 5 bases, with 8 bases left between them. Per the germline V gene, CDR1 is DFQATT and CDR2 is SNEGSKA (reference sequence). The CDR3 bases are TGCAGTGCCACCAGAGACAATGAGCAGTTCTTC. It encodes CSATRDNEQFF.

The count of this clone is one. The J gene is TRBJ2-3, the V gene TRBV7-8; D is unresolved. From germline, CDR1 is SGHVS and CDR2 FQNEAQ. The CDR3 consists of 16 residues. V dropped 5 bases and J dropped 0 bases, with 15 bases sitting between them. The CDR3 here is CASSLVWAPSTDTQYF. The CDR3 DNA reads TGTGCCAGCAGCCTTGTCTGGGCTCCTAGCACAGATACGCAGTATTTT.

The chain combines TRBV7-8 with TRBJ2-5; TRBD2 agrees at 11 bases. The CDR3 totals 16 residues. V dropped 5 bases and J dropped 0; count of bases not matched to a gene: 5. Germline assignment: CDR1 SGHVS and CDR2 FQNEAQ. The CDR3 is CASSPTSGVYQETQYF. CDR3 in DNA: TGTGCCAGCAGCCCGACTAGCGGGGTATACCAAGAGACCCAGTACTTC.

The chain has TRBV19 and TRBJ2-5; 9 bases line up with TRBD1. The CDR3 sequence is 17 residues long. Germline V gives CDR1 LNHDA, CDR2 SQIVND (reference sequence). Unmatched junction bases numbered 15, after V lost 5 bases and J lost 5 bases. CDR3 DNA sequence: TGTGCCAGTAGTGCTCATCTTACAGGGGGCTGGGAGGAGACCCAGTACTTC. Translated, it gives CASSAHLTGGWEETQYF. Combining the CDR3 with reference TRBV19 and TRBJ2-5 gives the whole variable domain DGGITQSPKYLFRKEGQNVTLSCEQNLNHDAMYWYRQDPGQGLRLIYYSQIVNDFQKGDIAEGYSVSREKKESFPLTVTSAQKNPTAFYLCASSAHLTGGWEETQYFGPGTRLLVL.

The chain uses TRBV9 and TRBJ2-4; either TRBD1 or TRBD2 may fit D (5 bases each). The germline CDR1 and CDR2 sequences are SGDLS and YYNGEE. The germline V and J ends were trimmed by 4 bases and 12 bases, with 26 bases remaining between them. The CDR3 has 16 amino acids. CDR3 coding DNA: TGTGCCAGCAGCTCCGGACCGGGGCCCGATCGGTACACTCAGTACTTC. Amino acid sequence: CASSSGPGPDRYTQYF.